What follows are 21 T cell receptor beta chains derived from one specimen sequenced in a study of blood T cell repertoires in COVID-19. TCRdb's table, derived via immunoSEQ multiplex PCR, lists solely in-frame clones and lacks some. The table includes tens of thousands of clones, 89% detected once. Sequenced material: peripheral blood. The receptors shown here come from a human donor in a cohort sampled during active COVID-19.

The chain recombines TRBV7-8 with TRBJ1-5; 8 bases fit TRBD1. Germline-derived CDR1 and CDR2 are SGHVS and FQNEAQ. This CDR3 region has 16 residues. V lost 5 bases to trimming and J lost 0 bases; unmatched junction nucleotides: 6. CDR3 sequence reads: CASSVTGGYSNQPQHF. For the CDR3, the DNA is TGTGCCAGCAGCGTAACAGGGGGTTATAGCAATCAGCCCCAGCATTTT.

This rearrangement joins TRBV6-5 to TRBJ1-6; D unclear. The CDR3 totals 14 residues. The germline gives CDR1 MNHEY, CDR2 SVGAGI. V shed 9 bases and J shed 5 bases, with 14 bases lying between them. The CDR3 sequence is CASGVAANNSPLHF. Here the CDR3 DNA reads TGTGCCAGTGGCGTGGCAGCGAATAATTCACCCCTCCACTTT.

The chain combines TRBV11-2 with TRBJ2-7; the D is unclear. This CDR3 comprises 13 residues. The V gene's germline CDR1 is SGHAT and CDR2 FQNNGV. With 7 bases removed from V and 3 bases from J, the gap between germline ends came to 13 bases. Written as DNA, the CDR3 is TGTGCCAGCATCCCGGCAGGTCACTACGAGCAGTACTTC. This codes for CASIPAGHYEQYF.

The chain has TRBV6-5 and TRBJ1-1; D not certain. The length of the CDR3 is 13 residues. Trimming pared 8 bases from V and 6 bases from J, leaving 16 bases between. Germline-derived CDR1 and CDR2 are MNHEY and SVGAGI. CDR3 sequence (DNA): TGTGCCAGCTCCATACTAGAGGGTGCTGAAGCTTTCTTT. This gives the protein CASSILEGAEAFF.

V is TRBV15 and J is TRBJ1-2; possibly TRBD1 for D (6 bases). Deletions cut 0 bases from V and 6 bases from J, with 11 bases between. The germline CDR1 and CDR2 sequences are LNHNV and YYDKDF (reference sequence). This CDR3 has 14 amino acids. The CDR3 here is CATSREGGVHGYTF. The CDR3 bases are TGTGCCACCAGCAGAGAAGGGGGGGTCCATGGCTACACCTTC.

The V gene is TRBV5-4, the J gene TRBJ2-3; D is possibly TRBD1 (6 bases). This CDR3 spans 15 amino acids. Germline V lookup: CDR1 SGHNT, CDR2 YYREEE (reference sequence). V shed 4 bases and J shed 0 bases, with 12 bases lying between them. The CDR3 here is CASSPGDISTDTQYF. The CDR3 DNA reads TGTGCCAGCAGCCCCGGGGACATCAGCACAGATACGCAGTATTTT.

This chain uses TRBV5-1 with TRBJ1-3, with D perhaps TRBD1 (5 bases). V dropped 1 base and J dropped 0 bases, with 11 bases sitting between them. Per germline, CDR1 SGHRS and CDR2 YFSETQ. The CDR3 is 16 residues long. The CDR3 protein is CASSLLGEGSGNTIYF. Written as DNA, the CDR3 is TGCGCCAGCAGCTTGTTAGGGGAAGGCTCTGGAAACACCATATATTTT.

This chain joins TRBV5-8 and TRBJ1-5, with TRBD1 identical over 7 bases. This CDR3 comprises 14 residues. The J segment lost 1 base and the V segment lost 7 bases, leaving 5 bases of the junction unmatched. Germline V CDR1 and CDR2: SGHTS, YDEGEE. In DNA form, the CDR3 reads TGTGCCAGCGGGGGACAGAAGAGCAATCAGCCCCAGCATTTT. Translated, it gives CASGGQKSNQPQHF.

The chain joins TRBV7-2 to TRBJ1-2; TRBD1 matches 7 bases. The V and J ends lost 5 bases and 6 bases, in that order; junction bases with no gene match: 9. CDR1 SGHTA and CDR2 FQGNSA come from the germline V gene. This CDR3 is built from 14 residues. For the CDR3, the DNA is TGTGCCAGCAGCGTGGACAGGCTGGGAAATGGCTACACCTTC. This translates into CASSVDRLGNGYTF.

V usage is TRBV27 and J usage is TRBJ1-1; D unclear. The CDR3 covers 13 residues. The V gene's germline CDR1 is MNHEY and CDR2 SMNVEV (reference sequence). The V gene lost 4 bases and the J gene lost 1 base, with 7 bases spanning the gap. CDR3 in DNA: TGTGCCAGCAGTTCCGCAGGGAACACTGAAGCTTTCTTT. It is translated as CASSSAGNTEAFF.

The chain carries TRBV4-3 and TRBJ1-5; D uncertain. The CDR3 extends over 15 amino acids. Between the trimmed V and J ends, which lost 0 bases and 4 bases, there was a span of 10 bases. Germline V CDR1 and CDR2: LGHNA, YSLEER. This CDR3 is CASSQELAGNQPQHF. The DNA for the CDR3 is TGCGCCAGCAGCCAAGAATTAGCGGGTAATCAGCCCCAGCATTTT.

The chain joins TRBV3-1 (or the pseudogene TRBV3-2) to TRBJ1-6; 9 bases line up with TRBD1. After removal of 4 bases from V and 10 bases from J, the junction contained 2 bases not matched to a gene. This CDR3 is 13 amino acids long. Germline loops: CDR1 LGHDT, CDR2 YNNKEL (reference sequence). The CDR3 DNA follows: TGTGCCAGCAGCCTGGGACAGGGATCACCCCTCCACTTT. This codes for CASSLGQGSPLHF.

This clone was seen only once. The V call is TRBV13, the J call TRBJ2-1; perhaps TRBD1 as D (5 bases). Germline V lookup: CDR1 PRHDT, CDR2 FYEKMQ (reference sequence). With 8 bases removed from V and 8 bases from J, the gap between germline ends came to 16 bases. The CDR3 has 13 amino acids. CDR3 sequence reads: CASQGAGIDEQFF. In DNA form, the CDR3 reads TGTGCCAGCCAAGGGGCAGGGATCGATGAGCAGTTCTTC.

The rearrangement joins TRBV5-6 to TRBJ1-2; 7 nucleotides match TRBD1. The trim removed 0 bases at V and 3 bases at J, leaving 5 bases unmatched. Germline CDR1 is SGHDT and CDR2 is YYEEEE. This CDR3 comprises 15 residues. CDR3 loop: CASSLGDSSYYGYTF. Here the CDR3 DNA reads TGTGCCAGCAGCTTGGGGGACAGCTCCTACTATGGCTACACCTTC.

This sequence joins TRBV18 and TRBJ1-4; no definite D call. The V end lost 1 base, the J end lost 8 bases, and 11 bases lay between the germline ends. This CDR3 has 14 amino acids. The germline CDR1 and CDR2 sequences are KGHSH and LQKENI. CDR3 bases: TGTGCCAGCTCACCACAACAGTCGTACGAAAAACTGTTTTTT. It yields the protein CASSPQQSYEKLFF.

The chain has TRBV7-2 and TRBJ1-3; TRBD1 is a possible D gene (6 bases). The CDR3 is 14 amino acids. Trimming took off 2 bases at V and 4 bases at J, with 9 bases between the two ends. The germline CDR1 and CDR2 sequences are SGHTA and FQGNSA. The CDR3 DNA is TGTGCCAGCAGCTTAAGGGGGGGAGGAAACACCATATATTTT. It codes for CASSLRGGGNTIYF.

This chain uses TRBV7-6 with TRBJ2-5, with D possibly matching TRBD1 (8 bases). Germline V gene lookup returns CDR1 SGHVS and CDR2 FNYEAQ. This CDR3 comprises 18 residues. V lost 3 bases and J 2 bases, leaving 22 bases between the germline ends. The CDR3 region has the DNA TGTGCCAGCAGCTTTATTCACAGGGGGGGGGACACACAAGAGACCCAGTACTTC. Translation: CASSFIHRGGDTQETQYF. Together with reference TRBV7-6 and TRBJ2-5, the CDR3 gives the full variable domain: GAGVSQSPRYKVTKRGQDVALRCDPISGHVSLYWYRQALGQGPEFLTYFNYEAQQDKSGLPNDRFSAERPEGSISTLTIQRTEQRDSAMYRCASSFIHRGGDTQETQYFGPGTRLLVL.

A few counts support this clone. This chain links TRBV7-9 with TRBJ1-2; perhaps TRBD1 as D (5 bases). V lost 5 bases and J lost 5, with 15 bases in between. Germline lookup yields CDR1 SEHNR and CDR2 FQNEAQ (reference sequence). The CDR3 spans 14 residues. This chain's CDR3 is CASSPQGESYGYTF. CDR3 nucleotides: TGTGCCAGCAGCCCCCAAGGGGAATCGTATGGCTACACCTTC.

The chain links TRBV4-3 to TRBJ1-1; D gene uncertain. V lost 1 base to trimming and J lost 0 bases, with 9 bases between them. The CDR3 extends over 15 amino acids. CDR1 is LGHNA and CDR2 is YSLEER in the germline V gene. The DNA of the CDR3 is TGCGCCAGCAGCCAAGTTCCTACCATGAACACTGAAGCTTTCTTT. It codes for CASSQVPTMNTEAFF.

The chain couples TRBV7-6 to TRBJ2-7, with D hard to call. From germline, CDR1 is SGHVS and CDR2 FNYEAQ. The CDR3 runs to 13 residues. V shed 0 bases and J shed 5 bases, with 8 bases lying between them. The CDR3 loop is CASSLAVRDEQYF. In DNA form, the CDR3 reads TGTGCCAGCAGCTTAGCGGTACGCGACGAGCAGTACTTC.

This clone appeared once. The V and J genes are TRBV4-1 and TRBJ1-2; a weak D match, TRBD1 (6 bases). Germline-derived CDR1 and CDR2 are MGHRA and YSYEKL. This CDR3 comprises 12 residues. V was clipped by 5 bases and J by 10 bases, with 14 bases between them. CDR3 region: CASSSPGGDYTF. The CDR3 nucleotides are TGCGCCAGCAGCAGTCCGGGGGGCGACTACACCTTC.